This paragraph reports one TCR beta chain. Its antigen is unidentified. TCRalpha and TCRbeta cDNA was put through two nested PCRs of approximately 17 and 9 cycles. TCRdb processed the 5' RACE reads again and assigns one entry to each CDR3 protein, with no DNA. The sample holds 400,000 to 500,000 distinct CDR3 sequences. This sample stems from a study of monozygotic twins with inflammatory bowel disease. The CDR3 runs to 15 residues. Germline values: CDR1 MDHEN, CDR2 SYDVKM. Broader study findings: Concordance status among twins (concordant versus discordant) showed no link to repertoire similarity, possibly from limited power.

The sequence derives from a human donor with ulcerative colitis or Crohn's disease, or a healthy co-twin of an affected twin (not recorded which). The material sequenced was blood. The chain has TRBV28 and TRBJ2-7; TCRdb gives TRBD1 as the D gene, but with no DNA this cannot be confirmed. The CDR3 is CASSFLTGHTYEQYF.